This TCR beta chain stems from a study of OX40 agonist ivuxolimab in advanced cancers. Only in-frame clones appear in the TCRdb table, and some are missing; sequencing was by immunoSEQ multiplex PCR. The sample shows 35,000 to 40,000 clones, about 88% of them seen only once. Trimming took 0 bases from V and 2 from J, leaving 11 bases between them. This CDR3 has 15 residues. CDR1 and CDR2 from the germline V gene are SGHRS and YFSETQ. Sequenced here: CD4+ or CD8+ T cells sorted from blood, sampled in a trial of the OX40 agonist ivuxolimab. The chain combines TRBV5-1 with TRBJ1-2, with a tentative D call TRBD1 (5 bases). The TCR sequence derives from an adult with an advanced solid tumor such as melanoma, head and neck, liver or kidney cancer. The CDR3 loop is CASSLGGAQNYGYTF. Here the CDR3 DNA reads TGCGCCAGCAGCTTGGGAGGGGCGCAGAACTATGGCTACACCTTC.